The entry that follows covers one T cell receptor (beta chain) sequence. CDR1 is LGHDT and CDR2 is YNNKEL in the germline V gene (reference sequence). V lost 10 bases to trimming and J lost 0 bases, with 19 bases between them. The CDR3 has 16 residues. Original analysis: It was from reference gene primer amplification that nucleated cell counts were estimated. Method: immunoSEQ multiplex PCR; TCRdb's copy keeps in-frame clones and lacks some. V and J calls plus clone size are reproduced from that table; the DNA served to infer D and trimming. The sample consists of about 49,000 clones, about 86% of them appearing once. This entry comes from a study of blood T cell repertoires in COVID-19. On the study more broadly: Nucleic acid was either cDNA or gDNA, and it came from T cells, B-cell-depleted T cells, or PBMCs.

The rearrangement links TRBV3-1 (or the pseudogene TRBV3-2) to TRBJ2-1; D is possibly TRBD2 (6 bases). The sequenced material came from peripheral blood. The sequence came from a woman older than 75 with COVID-19, enrolled during active disease. Here the CDR3 DNA reads TGTGCCACTTCTGGAGGGGCGGGGAGCTCCTACAATGAGCAGTTCTTC. It encodes CATSGGAGSSYNEQFF.